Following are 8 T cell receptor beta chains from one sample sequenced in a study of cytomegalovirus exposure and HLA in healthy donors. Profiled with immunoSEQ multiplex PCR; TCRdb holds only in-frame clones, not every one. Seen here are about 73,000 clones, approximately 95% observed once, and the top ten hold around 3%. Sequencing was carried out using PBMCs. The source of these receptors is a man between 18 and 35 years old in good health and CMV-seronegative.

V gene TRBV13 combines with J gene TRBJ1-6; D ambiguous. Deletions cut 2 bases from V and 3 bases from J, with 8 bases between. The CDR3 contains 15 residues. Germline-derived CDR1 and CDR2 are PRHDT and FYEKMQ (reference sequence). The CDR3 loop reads CASSLYAGYNSPLHF. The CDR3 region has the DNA TGTGCCAGCAGCTTATACGCGGGCTATAATTCACCCCTCCACTTT.

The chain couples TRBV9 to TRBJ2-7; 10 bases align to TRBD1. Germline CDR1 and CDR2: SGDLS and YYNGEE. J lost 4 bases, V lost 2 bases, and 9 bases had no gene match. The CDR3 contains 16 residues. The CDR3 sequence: CASSVGWDRGLYEQYF. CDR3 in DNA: TGTGCCAGCAGCGTTGGCTGGGACAGGGGATTGTACGAGCAGTACTTC.

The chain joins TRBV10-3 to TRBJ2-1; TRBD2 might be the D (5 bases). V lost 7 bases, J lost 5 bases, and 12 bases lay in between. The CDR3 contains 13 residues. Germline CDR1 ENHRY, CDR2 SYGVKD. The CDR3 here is CAITGESDNEQFF. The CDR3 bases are TGTGCCATCACCGGGGAAAGCGACAATGAGCAGTTCTTC.

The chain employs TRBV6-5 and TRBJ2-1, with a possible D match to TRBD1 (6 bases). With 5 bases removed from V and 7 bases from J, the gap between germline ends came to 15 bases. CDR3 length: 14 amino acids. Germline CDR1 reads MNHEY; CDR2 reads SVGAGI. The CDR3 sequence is CASSQGSPRNEQFF. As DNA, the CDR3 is TGTGCCAGCAGTCAGGGGTCCCCTCGGAATGAGCAGTTCTTC.

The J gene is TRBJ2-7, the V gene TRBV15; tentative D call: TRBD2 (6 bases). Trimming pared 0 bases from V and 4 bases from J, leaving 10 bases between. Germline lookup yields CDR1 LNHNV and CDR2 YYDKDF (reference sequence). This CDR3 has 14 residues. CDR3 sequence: CATSRDFGGYEQYF. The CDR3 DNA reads TGTGCCACCAGCAGAGATTTCGGGGGATACGAGCAGTACTTC. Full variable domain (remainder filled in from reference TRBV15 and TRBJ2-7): DAMVIQNPRYQVTQFGKPVTLSCSQTLNHNVMYWYQQKSSQAPKLLFHYYDKDFNNEADTPDNFQSRRPNTSFCFLDIRSPGLGDTAMYLCATSRDFGGYEQYFGPGTRLTVT.

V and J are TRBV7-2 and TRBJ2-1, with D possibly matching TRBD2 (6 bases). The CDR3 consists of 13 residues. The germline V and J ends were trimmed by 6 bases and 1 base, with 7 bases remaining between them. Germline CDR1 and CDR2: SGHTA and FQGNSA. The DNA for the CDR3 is TGTGCCAGCAGGGACTATTCCTACAATGAGCAGTTCTTC. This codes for CASRDYSYNEQFF. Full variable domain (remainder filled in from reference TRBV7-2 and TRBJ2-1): GAGVSQSPSNKVTEKGKDVELRCDPISGHTALYWYRQSLGQGLEFLIYFQGNSAPDKSGLPSDRFSAERTGGSVSTLTIQRTQQEDSAVYLCASRDYSYNEQFFGPGTRLTVL.

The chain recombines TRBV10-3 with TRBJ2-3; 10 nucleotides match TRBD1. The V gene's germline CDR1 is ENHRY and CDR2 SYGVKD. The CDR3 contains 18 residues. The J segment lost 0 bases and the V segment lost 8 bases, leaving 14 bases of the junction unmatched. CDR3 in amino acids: CAIGGQGEVAFSTDTQYF. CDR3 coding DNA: TGTGCCATCGGTGGACAGGGGGAGGTTGCTTTTAGCACAGATACGCAGTATTTT.

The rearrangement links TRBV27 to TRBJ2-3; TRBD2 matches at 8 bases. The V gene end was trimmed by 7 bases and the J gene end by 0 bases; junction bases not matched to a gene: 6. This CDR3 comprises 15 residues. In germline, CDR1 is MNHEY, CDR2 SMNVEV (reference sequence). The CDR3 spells CASTSGGGSTDTQYF. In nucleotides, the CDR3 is TGTGCCAGCACCTCCGGGGGGGGAAGCACAGATACGCAGTATTTT.